Presented here are 23 T cell receptor beta chains from one specimen sequenced in a study of identical twins. TCRdb used MiXCR to reprocess the 5' RACE reads, holding one entry per CDR3 protein. Here the sample spans roughly 1,500,000 distinct CDR3 sequences, less than 40% being singletons. Sequencing used cord blood. All receptors derive from a newborn girl in good health.

J is TRBJ2-1 and V is TRBV20-1; 9 bases are shared with TRBD2. The germline V gene encodes CDR1 DFQATT and CDR2 SNEGSKA (reference sequence). The ends lost 0 bases at V and 10 bases at J; junction bases unmatched: 13. The CDR3 extends over 16 amino acids. The CDR3 region is CSARDPDLREGYEQFF. The CDR3 DNA follows: TGCAGTGCTAGAGATCCCGACTTGCGGGAGGGGTACGAGCAGTTCTTC.

This sequence joins TRBV27 and TRBJ2-2; 8 bases agree with TRBD1. The ends lost 7 bases at V and 4 bases at J; junction bases unmatched: 11. This CDR3 region has 16 residues. Per the germline V gene, CDR1 is MNHEY and CDR2 is SMNVEV (reference sequence). The CDR3 DNA reads TGTGCCAGCACCAAACCTCAGGGGGCTGTCACCGGGGAGCTGTTTTTT. It specifies CASTKPQGAVTGELFF.

The chain uses TRBV2 and TRBJ2-1; 9 bases fit TRBD2. The CDR3 has 17 residues. Germline V gene sequence: CDR1 SNHLY, CDR2 FYNNEI. V shed 4 bases, J shed 7 bases, and the junction held 14 bases outside the gene matches. This CDR3 is CASSGLVAGAPINEQFF. CDR3 bases: TGTGCCAGCAGTGGTCTAGTAGCGGGAGCCCCCATAAATGAGCAGTTCTTC.

The chain couples TRBV7-9 to TRBJ2-7; a weak D match, TRBD2 (5 bases). The ends were cut back, 1 base at V and 1 base at J, with 11 bases in the middle. This CDR3 is built from 15 residues. The germline V gene has CDR1 SEHNR and CDR2 FQNEAQ (reference sequence). In DNA, the CDR3 is TGTGCCAGCAGCTTAGTGCCTAGCTTTTCCTACGAGCAGTACTTC. It yields the protein CASSLVPSFSYEQYF.

This clonotype has just a few counts. The genes are TRBV6-5 and TRBJ2-3; TRBD1 matches at 9 bases. This CDR3 comprises 17 residues. Germline CDR1 and CDR2: MNHEY and SVGAGI. The V gene end was trimmed by 0 bases and the J gene end by 4 bases; junction bases not matched to a gene: 8. The CDR3 DNA is TGTGCCAGCAGTTACTCCGCGACAGGGGGTCCCCCAGATACGCAGTATTTT. Its translation: CASSYSATGGPPDTQYF.

This sequence joins TRBV6-5 and TRBJ1-1; D uncertain. Germline-derived CDR1 and CDR2 are MNHEY and SVGAGI. Trimming cost V 5 bases and J 1 base, with 14 bases left between them. The CDR3 has 15 residues. CDR3 nucleotide sequence: TGTGCCAGCAGTAGAGCTCTACCCTGGAACACTGAAGCTTTCTTT. The encoded protein is CASSRALPWNTEAFF.

This rearrangement joins TRBV3-1 to TRBJ2-5, with D perhaps TRBD2 (5 bases). V was trimmed by 2 bases and J by 4 bases, leaving 11 bases between them. The CDR3 runs 14 residues. Germline assignment: CDR1 LGHDT and CDR2 YNNKEL (reference sequence). The CDR3 loop reads CASSQYRGGETQYF. DNA of the CDR3: TGTGCCAGCAGCCAATATCGGGGTGGAGAGACCCAGTACTTC.

This clonotype was picked up a small number of times. V gene TRBV7-2 combines with J gene TRBJ2-1, with 8 bases aligning to TRBD2. V gave up 2 bases and J gave up 6 bases; unmatched junction bases: 6. CDR1 is SGHTA and CDR2 is FQGNSA in the germline V gene. The CDR3 loop spans 15 amino acids. CDR3 loop: CASSLSGSISNEQFF. The CDR3 nucleotides are TGTGCCAGCAGCTTAAGCGGGAGTATTAGCAATGAGCAGTTCTTC.

This clonotype came up a few times. This rearrangement joins TRBV3-1 to TRBJ1-1, with a possible D match to TRBD1 (6 bases). V shed 2 bases and J shed 1 base, with 14 bases lying between them. The CDR3 runs 16 residues. The germline V gene has CDR1 LGHDT and CDR2 YNNKEL (reference sequence). CDR3 in amino acids: CASSQLGQPRNTEAFF. As DNA, the CDR3 is TGTGCCAGCAGCCAATTAGGACAGCCAAGGAACACTGAAGCTTTCTTT.

This chain uses TRBV4-1 with TRBJ2-7, with D unclear. The CDR3 runs 16 residues. Germline values: CDR1 MGHRA, CDR2 YSYEKL. Trimming stripped 0 bases from V and 1 base from J, with 13 bases between. The CDR3 sequence: CASSQDGGRISYEQYF. In DNA form, the CDR3 reads TGCGCCAGCAGCCAAGATGGTGGTAGAATATCCTACGAGCAGTACTTC.

This chain connects TRBV20-1 to TRBJ2-1, with 9 bases identical to TRBD2. The J segment lost 4 bases and the V segment lost 1 base, leaving 11 bases of the junction unmatched. Germline V CDR1 and CDR2: DFQATT, SNEGSKA (reference sequence). This CDR3 comprises 17 residues. The CDR3 DNA reads as TGCAGTGCTAGAGGAAGGGTAGCGGGAGTCCCTTACAATGAGCAGTTCTTC. As protein: CSARGRVAGVPYNEQFF.

The chain has TRBV5-1 and TRBJ1-4; possible D gene TRBD1, 5 bases. V lost 0 bases and J 10 bases, leaving 13 bases between the germline ends. Germline V CDR1 and CDR2: SGHRS, YFSETQ. The CDR3 consists of 14 residues. CDR3 sequence: CASSLEAGRGKLFF. CDR3 nucleotide sequence: TGCGCCAGCAGCTTGGAGGCAGGGAGAGGAAAACTGTTTTTT.

This clonotype came up a few times. The chain couples TRBV28 to TRBJ1-2; D possibly corresponds to TRBD1 (6 bases). V shed 8 bases and J shed 2 bases, with 24 bases lying between them. This CDR3 is 17 amino acids long. CDR1 and CDR2 (germline): MDHEN, SYDVKM. The DNA for the CDR3 is TGTGCCAGCCCATTAGGCCGTGCGACAGGCTCAAACTATGGCTACACCTTC. Translation: CASPLGRATGSNYGYTF.

This clonotype was counted a few times. The chain joins TRBV10-3 to TRBJ2-2; the match to TRBD1 covers 9 bases. Germline V CDR1 and CDR2: ENHRY, SYGVKD. V was pared by 10 bases and J by 3 bases, with 9 bases of the junction left unmatched. CDR3 length: 15 residues. The CDR3 here is CATRTGVYDTGELFF. The DNA for the CDR3 is TGTGCCACCAGGACAGGGGTCTACGACACCGGGGAGCTGTTTTTT.

The rearrangement joins TRBV20-1 to TRBJ2-1; 7 bases line up with TRBD1. The CDR3 loop spans 15 amino acids. Trimming took 5 bases from V and 10 from J; bases not matched to a gene: 17. Germline V gene data show CDR1 as DFQATT and CDR2 as SNEGSKA (reference sequence). In nucleotides, the CDR3 is TGCAGTGCTCTCTCACGAGACAGGGACCGGATAGAGCAGTTCTTC. Translated, it gives CSALSRDRDRIEQFF.

This clonotype has only a few counts. V gene TRBV29-1 combines with J gene TRBJ2-1, with 8 bases aligning to TRBD2. This CDR3 comprises 13 residues. After removal of 4 bases from V and 8 bases from J, the junction contained 7 bases not matched to a gene. Germline CDR1 and CDR2: SQVTM and ANQGSEA. Here the CDR3 DNA reads TGCAGCGTTGTGGGGACTAGTGTCCATGAGCAGTTCTTC. As protein: CSVVGTSVHEQFF.

This clonotype has only a few counts. The V call is TRBV20-1, the J call TRBJ2-1; tentative D call: TRBD2 (6 bases). V gave up 0 bases and J gave up 5 bases, with 17 bases separating them. The CDR3 consists of 16 residues. Per the germline V gene, CDR1 is DFQATT and CDR2 is SNEGSKA (reference sequence). The CDR3 loop reads CSAREPRDSQDNEQFF. In nucleotides, the CDR3 is TGCAGTGCTAGAGAGCCCCGGGACTCCCAGGACAATGAGCAGTTCTTC.

The rearrangement uses TRBV6-6 and TRBJ2-3; 10 bases map to TRBD2. The V gene end was trimmed by 5 bases and the J gene end by 4 bases; junction bases not matched to a gene: 9. CDR1 and CDR2 from the germline V gene are MNHNY and SVGAGI (reference sequence). This CDR3 is built from 16 residues. CDR3 sequence: CASSRILAGVPDTQYF. CDR3 bases: TGTGCCAGCAGTCGTATCCTAGCGGGAGTTCCAGATACGCAGTATTTT.

This clonotype showed up just a few times. V is TRBV5-1 and J is TRBJ2-1; no clear D. Germline assignment: CDR1 SGHRS and CDR2 YFSETQ. The ends were cut back, 4 bases at V and 10 bases at J, with 12 bases in the middle. This CDR3 has 12 amino acids. CDR3 residues: CASSRTRIEQFF. CDR3 in DNA: TGCGCCAGCAGCCGAACCAGAATCGAGCAGTTCTTC.

The V call is TRBV6-1, the J call TRBJ1-4, with TRBD1 as a possible D gene (6 bases). Germline values: CDR1 MNHNS, CDR2 SASEGT. Trimming took off 2 bases at V and 10 bases at J, with 26 bases between the two ends. The CDR3 contains 18 residues. CDR3 sequence (DNA): TGTGCCAGCAGTGAAACCCGCTTCGGGGGATTTGCGGGGGCAAAACTGTTTTTT. As protein: CASSETRFGGFAGAKLFF.

Points on this clonotype: At one boundary the junction diverges from the germline segment, which might be a read error. This sequence joins TRBV20-1 and TRBJ2-7; 10 bases are shared with TRBD2. CDR3 length: 14 residues. Germline lookup yields CDR1 DFQATT and CDR2 SNEGSKA (reference sequence). DNA of the CDR3: TGCAGTGCTAGTATGGGGACTAGCGCCTACGGGCAGTACTTC. Its translation is CSASMGTSAYGQYF.

The chain links TRBV5-6 to TRBJ1-6; TRBD1 is a possible D gene (5 bases). The germline CDR1 and CDR2 sequences are SGHDT and YYEEEE. The CDR3 spans 15 residues. V lost 1 base to trimming and J lost 4 bases, with 9 bases between them. The CDR3 DNA follows: TGTGCCAGCAGCTTGACAGGACGTTATAATTCACCCCTCCACTTT. It codes for CASSLTGRYNSPLHF.

This clonotype has more than one count but fewer than ten. The chain is built from TRBV28 and TRBJ2-1; no firm D call. The CDR3 runs to 13 residues. Germline lookup yields CDR1 MDHEN and CDR2 SYDVKM. V was clipped by 5 bases and J by 7 bases, with 12 bases between them. CDR3 protein: CASSPDPANEQFF. The CDR3 nucleotides are TGTGCCAGCAGTCCCGATCCCGCGAATGAGCAGTTCTTC.